The text below deals with one TCR beta chain. Its antigen is unidentified. Between the trimmed V and J ends, which lost 1 base and 5 bases, there was a span of 10 bases. Germline V gene data show CDR1 as SGHAT and CDR2 as FQNNGV. The CDR3 is 14 residues long. The table came from immunoSEQ multiplex PCR; TCRdb's copy has only in-frame clones and leaves some out. This sample has roughly 34,000 clones; roughly four fifths occur once, and the top ten carry roughly 30%. Time point indicated: week 47, end of study. Doses consisted of 300 ug of mutant IDH1 20-mer peptide each, paired with topical imiquimod. Patients came in for eight vaccinations, in weeks 1, 3, 5, 7, 11, 15, 19 and 23. The sample comes from a study of a mutant IDH1 vaccine in newly diagnosed glioma. Study-wide background: First vaccine doses came 4-6 weeks after radiotherapy alone, or with temozolomide cycles. Males made up approximately 60% and females about 40% of treated patients, whose mean age was around 40 years. V12 occurred at week 35 and V13 at week 47.

This material consisted of PBMCs, taken from a glioma patient whose treatment included an IDH1 peptide vaccine. V is TRBV11-2 and J is TRBJ2-3; maybe TRBD2 (5 bases). This sequence was found in a man aged 30 to 39 with glioma. DNA of the CDR3: TGTGCCAGCAGCTTAGGGAATGCGGGAGATACGCAGTATTTT. Its translation: CASSLGNAGDTQYF.